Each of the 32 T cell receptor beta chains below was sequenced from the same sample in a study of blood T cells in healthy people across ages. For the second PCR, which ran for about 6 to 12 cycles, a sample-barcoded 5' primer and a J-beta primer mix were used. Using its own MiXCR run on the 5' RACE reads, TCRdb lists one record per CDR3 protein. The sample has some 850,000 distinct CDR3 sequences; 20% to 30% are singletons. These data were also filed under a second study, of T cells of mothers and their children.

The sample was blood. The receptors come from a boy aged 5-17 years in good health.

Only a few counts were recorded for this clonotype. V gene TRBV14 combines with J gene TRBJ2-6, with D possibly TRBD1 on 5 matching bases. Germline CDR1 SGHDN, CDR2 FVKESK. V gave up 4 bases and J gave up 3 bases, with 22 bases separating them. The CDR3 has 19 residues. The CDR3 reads CASSPVLGRAKGGANVLTF. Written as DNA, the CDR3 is TGTGCCAGCAGCCCAGTACTGGGCAGGGCGAAGGGTGGGGCCAACGTCCTGACTTTC. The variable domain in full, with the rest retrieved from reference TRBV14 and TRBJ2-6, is EAGVTQFPSHSVIEKGQTVTLRCDPISGHDNLYWYRRVMGKEIKFLLHFVKESKQDESGMPNNRFLAERTGGTYSTLKVQPAELEDSGVYFCASSPVLGRAKGGANVLTFGAGSRLTVL.

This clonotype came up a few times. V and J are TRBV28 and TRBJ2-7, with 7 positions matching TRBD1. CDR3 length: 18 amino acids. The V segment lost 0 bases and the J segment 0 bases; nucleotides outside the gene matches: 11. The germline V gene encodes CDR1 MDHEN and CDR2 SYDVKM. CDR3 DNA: TGTGCCAGCAGTTTATGGTTCTCCGACAGGGAGAACTCCTACGAGCAGTACTTC. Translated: CASSLWFSDRENSYEQYF.

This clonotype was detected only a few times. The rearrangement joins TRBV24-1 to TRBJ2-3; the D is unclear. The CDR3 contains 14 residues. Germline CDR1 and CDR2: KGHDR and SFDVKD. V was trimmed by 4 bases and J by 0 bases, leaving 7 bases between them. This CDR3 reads CATSDSSSTDTQYF. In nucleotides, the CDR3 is TGTGCCACCAGTGACTCCTCCAGCACAGATACGCAGTATTTT.

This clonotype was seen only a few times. The CDR3 loop reads CSARAGSLGNTIYF. The CDR3 coding sequence is TGCAGTGCTAGGGCCGGCAGCCTCGGAAACACCATATATTTT. J is TRBJ1-3 and V is TRBV20-1; D gene uncertain. V gave up 3 bases and J gave up 4 bases, with 13 bases separating them. This CDR3 has 14 residues. Germline loops: CDR1 DFQATT, CDR2 SNEGSKA (reference sequence).

This chain's CDR3 is CASSSTDTHEQYF. In DNA, the CDR3 is TGTGCCAGCAGTTCAACGGACACCCACGAGCAGTACTTC. The chain has TRBV6-6 and TRBJ2-7; tentative D call: TRBD1 (5 bases). V lost 4 bases to trimming and J lost 5 bases, with 12 bases between them. Germline V lookup: CDR1 MNHNY, CDR2 SVGAGI (reference sequence). CDR3 size: 13 residues.

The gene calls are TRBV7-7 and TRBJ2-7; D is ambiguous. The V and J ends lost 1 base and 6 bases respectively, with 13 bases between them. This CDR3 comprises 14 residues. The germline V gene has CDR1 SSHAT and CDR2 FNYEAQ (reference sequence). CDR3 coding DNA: TGTGCCAGCAGCTTAGGGGTAGCTCAAAGCGAGCAGTACTTC. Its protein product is CASSLGVAQSEQYF.

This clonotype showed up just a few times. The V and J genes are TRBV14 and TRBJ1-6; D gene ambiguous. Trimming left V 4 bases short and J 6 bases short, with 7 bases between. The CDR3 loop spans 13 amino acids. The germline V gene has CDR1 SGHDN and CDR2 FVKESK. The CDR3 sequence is CASSPRLNSPLHF. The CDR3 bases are TGTGCCAGCAGCCCGCGCCTTAATTCACCCCTCCACTTT.

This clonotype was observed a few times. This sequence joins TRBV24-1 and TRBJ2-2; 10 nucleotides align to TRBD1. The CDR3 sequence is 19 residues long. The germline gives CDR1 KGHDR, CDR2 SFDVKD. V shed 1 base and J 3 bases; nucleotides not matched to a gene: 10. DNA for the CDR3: TGTGCCACCAGTGATTTCGGGACAGGGGCGCGAGGGGACACCGGGGAGCTGTTTTTT. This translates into CATSDFGTGARGDTGELFF.

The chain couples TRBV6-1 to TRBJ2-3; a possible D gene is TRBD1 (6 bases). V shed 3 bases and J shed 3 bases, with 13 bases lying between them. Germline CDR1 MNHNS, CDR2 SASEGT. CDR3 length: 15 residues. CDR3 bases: TGTGCCAGCAGTGAGCAACCGGGACATACAGATACGCAGTATTTT. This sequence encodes CASSEQPGHTDTQYF.

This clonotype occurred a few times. CDR3 in DNA: TGTGCCAGCAGTTACTCGACAGGGAGGAATGAAAAACTGTTTTTT. Translated: CASSYSTGRNEKLFF. The chain uses TRBV6-5 and TRBJ1-4, with TRBD1 matching over 7 bases. Per the germline V gene, CDR1 is MNHEY and CDR2 is SVGAGI. V dropped 0 bases and J dropped 5; count of bases not matched to a gene: 3. The CDR3 covers 15 residues.

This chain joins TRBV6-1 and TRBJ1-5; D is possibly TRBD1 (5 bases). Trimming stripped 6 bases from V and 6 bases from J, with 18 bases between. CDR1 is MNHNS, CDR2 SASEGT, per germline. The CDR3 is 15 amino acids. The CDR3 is CASRTPGGLGQPQHF. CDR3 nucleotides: TGTGCCAGCAGGACACCGGGGGGATTGGGTCAGCCCCAGCATTTT.

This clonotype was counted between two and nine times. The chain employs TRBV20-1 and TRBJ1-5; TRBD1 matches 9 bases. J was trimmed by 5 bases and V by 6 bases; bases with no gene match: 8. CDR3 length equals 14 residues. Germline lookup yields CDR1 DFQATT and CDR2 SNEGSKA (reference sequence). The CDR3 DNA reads TGCAGTGCCAGGACAGGGGCTGTGCATCAGCCCCAGCATTTT. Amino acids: CSARTGAVHQPQHF.

The CDR3: CSGTVAGPYNEQFF. The CDR3 DNA follows: TGCAGTGGTACTGTCGCGGGCCCCTACAATGAGCAGTTCTTC. The rearrangement links TRBV20-1 to TRBJ2-1, with D possibly being TRBD2 (5 bases). Germline V gene lookup returns CDR1 DFQATT and CDR2 SNEGSKA (reference sequence). The V and J ends lost 7 bases and 2 bases respectively, with 15 bases between them. This CDR3 region has 14 residues.

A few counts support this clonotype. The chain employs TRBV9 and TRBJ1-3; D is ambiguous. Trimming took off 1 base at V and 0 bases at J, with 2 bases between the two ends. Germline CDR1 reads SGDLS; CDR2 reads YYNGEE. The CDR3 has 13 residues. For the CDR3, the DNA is TGTGCCAGCAGCGTAACCTCTGGAAACACCATATATTTT. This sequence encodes CASSVTSGNTIYF.

The CDR3, as DNA: TGCAGTGCTAAGATGGGTAGAGATGAGCAGTTCTTC. Translation gives CSAKMGRDEQFF. The chain couples TRBV20-1 to TRBJ2-1; no definite D call. Trimming pared 4 bases from V and 8 bases from J, leaving 12 bases between. Germline lookup yields CDR1 DFQATT and CDR2 SNEGSKA (reference sequence). The CDR3 consists of 12 residues.

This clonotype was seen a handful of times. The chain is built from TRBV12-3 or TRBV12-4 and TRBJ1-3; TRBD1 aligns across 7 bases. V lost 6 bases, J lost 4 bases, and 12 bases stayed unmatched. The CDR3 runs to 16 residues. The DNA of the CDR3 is TGTGCCAGCAGCATTAGAGGGGGCGCAGGAGGAAACACCATATATTTT. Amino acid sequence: CASSIRGGAGGNTIYF.

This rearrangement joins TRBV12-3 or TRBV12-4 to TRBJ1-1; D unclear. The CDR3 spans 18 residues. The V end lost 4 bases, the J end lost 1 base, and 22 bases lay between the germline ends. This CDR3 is CASSSSPDITDSNTEAFF. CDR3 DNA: TGTGCCAGCAGTTCCTCCCCCGATATAACGGACTCGAACACTGAAGCTTTCTTT.

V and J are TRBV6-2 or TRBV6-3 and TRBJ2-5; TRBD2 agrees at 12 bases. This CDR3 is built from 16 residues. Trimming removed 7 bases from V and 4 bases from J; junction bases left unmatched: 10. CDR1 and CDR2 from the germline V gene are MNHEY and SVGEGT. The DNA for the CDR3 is TGTGCCAGCACCCCGACCTCGGGACTAGCGGGAGAGACCCAGTACTTC. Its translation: CASTPTSGLAGETQYF.

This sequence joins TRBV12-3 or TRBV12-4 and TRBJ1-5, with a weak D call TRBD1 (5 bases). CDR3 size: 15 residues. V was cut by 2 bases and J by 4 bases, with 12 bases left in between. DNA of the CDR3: TGTGCCAGCAGTTTAAGGCAGGGATGGAATCAGCCCCAGCATTTT. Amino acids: CASSLRQGWNQPQHF.

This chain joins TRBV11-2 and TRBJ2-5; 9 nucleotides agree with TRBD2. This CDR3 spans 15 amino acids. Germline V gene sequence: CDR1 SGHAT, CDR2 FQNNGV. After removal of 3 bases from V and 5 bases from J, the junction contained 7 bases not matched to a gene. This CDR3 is CASSLTSGPGETQYF. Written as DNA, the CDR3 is TGTGCCAGCAGCTTGACTAGCGGCCCCGGGGAGACCCAGTACTTC.

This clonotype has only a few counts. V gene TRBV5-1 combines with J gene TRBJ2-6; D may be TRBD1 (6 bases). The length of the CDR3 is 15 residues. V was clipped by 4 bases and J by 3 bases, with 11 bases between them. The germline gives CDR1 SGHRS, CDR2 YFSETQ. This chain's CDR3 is CASSPWTDGANVLTF. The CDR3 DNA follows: TGCGCCAGCAGCCCCTGGACAGATGGGGCCAACGTCCTGACTTTC.

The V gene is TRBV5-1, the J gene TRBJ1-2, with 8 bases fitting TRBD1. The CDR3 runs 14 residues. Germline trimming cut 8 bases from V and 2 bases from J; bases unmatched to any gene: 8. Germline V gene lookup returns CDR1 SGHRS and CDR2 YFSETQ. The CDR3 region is CASSRTGTNYGYTF. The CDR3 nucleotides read TGCGCCAGTTCCCGGACAGGGACCAACTATGGCTACACCTTC. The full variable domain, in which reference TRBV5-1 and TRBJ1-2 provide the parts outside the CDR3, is KAGVTQTPRYLIKTRGQQVTLSCSPISGHRSVSWYQQTPGQGLQFLFEYFSETQRNKGNFPGRFSGRQFSNSRSEMNVSTLELGDSALYLCASSRTGTNYGYTFGSGTRLTVV.

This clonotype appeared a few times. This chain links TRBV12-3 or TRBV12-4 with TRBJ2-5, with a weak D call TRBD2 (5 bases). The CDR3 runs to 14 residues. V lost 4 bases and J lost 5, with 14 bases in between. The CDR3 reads CASSSSIGSETQYF. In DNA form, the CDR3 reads TGTGCCAGCAGTTCATCGATAGGGAGTGAGACCCAGTACTTC.

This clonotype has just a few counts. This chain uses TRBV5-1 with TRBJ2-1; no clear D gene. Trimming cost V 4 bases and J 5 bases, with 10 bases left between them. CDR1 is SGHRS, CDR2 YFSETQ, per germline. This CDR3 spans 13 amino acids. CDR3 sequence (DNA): TGCGCCAGCAGCCCACTTTGGGACAATGAGCAGTTCTTC. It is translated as CASSPLWDNEQFF.

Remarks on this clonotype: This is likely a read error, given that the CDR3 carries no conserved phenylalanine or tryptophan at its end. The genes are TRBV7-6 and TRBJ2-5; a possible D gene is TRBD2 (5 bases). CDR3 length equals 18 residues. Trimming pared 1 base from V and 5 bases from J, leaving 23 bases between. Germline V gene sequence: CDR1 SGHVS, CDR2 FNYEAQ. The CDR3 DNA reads TGTGCCAGCAGCTTAGACGAGGGTTTGGGTTTACGGGGTGAGACCCAGTACCTC. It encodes CASSLDEGLGLRGETQYL.

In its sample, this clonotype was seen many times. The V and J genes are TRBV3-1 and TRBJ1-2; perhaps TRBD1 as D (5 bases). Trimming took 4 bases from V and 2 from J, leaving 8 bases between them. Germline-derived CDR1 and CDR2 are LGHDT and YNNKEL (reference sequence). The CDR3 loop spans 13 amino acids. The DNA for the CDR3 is TGTGCCAGCAGCCGCGAGGGGAACTATGGCTACACCTTC. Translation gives CASSREGNYGYTF.

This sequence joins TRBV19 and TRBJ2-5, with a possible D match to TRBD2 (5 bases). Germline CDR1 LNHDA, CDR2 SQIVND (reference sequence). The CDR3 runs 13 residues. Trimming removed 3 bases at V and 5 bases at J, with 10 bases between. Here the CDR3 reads CASSMRVSETQYF. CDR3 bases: TGTGCCAGTAGTATGCGGGTGTCGGAGACCCAGTACTTC.

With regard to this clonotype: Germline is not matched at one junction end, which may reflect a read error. The CDR3 nucleotides are TGTGCCAGCAGGCTTTCGGTGGGGTTAAGCTCCTACAATAAGCAGTTCTTC. Translated, it gives CASRLSVGLSSYNKQFF. J is TRBJ2-1 and V is TRBV28; D not resolved. There are 17 residues in the CDR3. Germline lookup yields CDR1 MDHEN and CDR2 SYDVKM.

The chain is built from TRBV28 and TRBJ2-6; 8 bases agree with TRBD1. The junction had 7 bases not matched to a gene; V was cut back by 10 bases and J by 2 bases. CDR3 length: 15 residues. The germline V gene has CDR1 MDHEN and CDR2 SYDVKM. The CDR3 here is CAIRSQGAGANVLTF. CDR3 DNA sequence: TGTGCCATCAGATCACAGGGGGCTGGGGCCAACGTCCTGACTTTC.

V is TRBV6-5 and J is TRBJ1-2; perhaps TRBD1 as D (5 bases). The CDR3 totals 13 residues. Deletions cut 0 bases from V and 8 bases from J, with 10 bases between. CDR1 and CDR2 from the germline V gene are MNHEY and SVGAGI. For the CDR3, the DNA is TGTGCCAGCAGTTACTCGGTACGGGGGGGCTACACCTTC. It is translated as CASSYSVRGGYTF.

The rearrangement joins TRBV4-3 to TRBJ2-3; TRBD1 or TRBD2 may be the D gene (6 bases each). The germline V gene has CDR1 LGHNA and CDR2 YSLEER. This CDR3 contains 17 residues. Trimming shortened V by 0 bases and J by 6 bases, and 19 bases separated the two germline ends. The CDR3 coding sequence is TGCGCCAGCAGCCAAGAGCCCCGCGGAGGGACATTCGATACGCAGTATTTT. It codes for CASSQEPRGGTFDTQYF.

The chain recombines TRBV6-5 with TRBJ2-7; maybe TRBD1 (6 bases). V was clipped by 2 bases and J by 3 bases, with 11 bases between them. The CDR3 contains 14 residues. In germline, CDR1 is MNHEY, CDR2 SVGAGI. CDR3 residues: CASSYGGQIYEQYF. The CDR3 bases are TGTGCCAGCAGTTACGGGGGACAAATCTACGAGCAGTACTTC.